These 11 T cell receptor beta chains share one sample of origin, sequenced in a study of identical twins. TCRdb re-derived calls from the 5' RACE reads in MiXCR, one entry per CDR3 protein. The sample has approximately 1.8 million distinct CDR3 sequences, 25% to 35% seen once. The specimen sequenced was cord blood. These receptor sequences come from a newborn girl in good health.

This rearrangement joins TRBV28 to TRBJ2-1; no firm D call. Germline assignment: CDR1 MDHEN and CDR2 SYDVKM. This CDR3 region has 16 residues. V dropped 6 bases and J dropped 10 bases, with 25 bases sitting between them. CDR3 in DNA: TGTGCCAGCAGCTTCGACCCTAGAGGACCGCCGGTAGAGCAGTTCTTC. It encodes CASSFDPRGPPVEQFF.

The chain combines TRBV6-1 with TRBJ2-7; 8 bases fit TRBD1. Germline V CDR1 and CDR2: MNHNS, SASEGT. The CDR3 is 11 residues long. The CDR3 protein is CATDRDYEQYF. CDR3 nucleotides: TGTGCGACGGACAGGGACTACGAGCAGTACTTC.

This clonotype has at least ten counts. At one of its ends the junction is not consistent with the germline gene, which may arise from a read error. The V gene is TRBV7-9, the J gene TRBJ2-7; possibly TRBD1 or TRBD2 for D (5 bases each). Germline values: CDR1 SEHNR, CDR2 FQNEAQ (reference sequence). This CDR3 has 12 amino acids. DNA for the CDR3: TGTGCCAGCAGTTTAGCGCAGGGCGAGCAGTACTTC. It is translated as CASSLAQGEQYF.

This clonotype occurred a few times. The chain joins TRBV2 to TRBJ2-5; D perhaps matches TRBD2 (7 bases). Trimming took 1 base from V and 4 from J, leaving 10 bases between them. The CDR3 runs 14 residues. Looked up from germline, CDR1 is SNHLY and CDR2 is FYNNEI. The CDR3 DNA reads TGTGCCAGCAGTGAAGGGGGGGGCGGAGAGACCCAGTACTTC. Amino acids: CASSEGGGGETQYF. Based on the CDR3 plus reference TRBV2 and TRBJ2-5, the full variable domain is EPEVTQTPSHQVTQMGQEVILRCVPISNHLYFYWYRQILGQKVEFLVSFYNNEISEKSEIFDDQFSVERPDGSNFTLKIRSTKLEDSAMYFCASSEGGGGETQYFGPGTRLLVL.

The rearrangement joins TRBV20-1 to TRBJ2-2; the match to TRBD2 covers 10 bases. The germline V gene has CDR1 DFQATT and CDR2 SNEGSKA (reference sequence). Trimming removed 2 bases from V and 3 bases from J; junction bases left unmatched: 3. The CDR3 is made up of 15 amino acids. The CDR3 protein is CSARRLAGYTGELFF. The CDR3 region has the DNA TGCAGTGCTAGACGACTAGCGGGCTACACCGGGGAGCTGTTTTTT.

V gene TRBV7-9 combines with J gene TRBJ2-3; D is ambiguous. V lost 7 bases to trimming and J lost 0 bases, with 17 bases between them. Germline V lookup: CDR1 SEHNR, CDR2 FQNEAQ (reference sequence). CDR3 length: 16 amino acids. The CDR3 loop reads CASNHRPLRSTDTQYF. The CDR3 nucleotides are TGTGCCAGCAACCATAGGCCCCTGAGGAGCACAGATACGCAGTATTTT.

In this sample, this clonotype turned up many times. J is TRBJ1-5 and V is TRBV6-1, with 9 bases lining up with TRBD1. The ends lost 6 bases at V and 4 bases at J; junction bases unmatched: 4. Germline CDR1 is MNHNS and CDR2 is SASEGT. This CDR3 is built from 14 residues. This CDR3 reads CASRGTGRNQPQHF. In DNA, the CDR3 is TGTGCCAGCAGGGGGACAGGGAGGAATCAGCCCCAGCATTTT.

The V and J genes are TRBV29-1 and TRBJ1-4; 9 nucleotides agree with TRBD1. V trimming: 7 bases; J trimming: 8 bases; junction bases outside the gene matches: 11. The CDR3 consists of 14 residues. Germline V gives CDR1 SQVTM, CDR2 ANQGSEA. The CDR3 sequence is CSAGEGTGREKLFF. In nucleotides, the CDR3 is TGCAGCGCGGGGGAAGGGACAGGGAGGGAAAAACTGTTTTTT.

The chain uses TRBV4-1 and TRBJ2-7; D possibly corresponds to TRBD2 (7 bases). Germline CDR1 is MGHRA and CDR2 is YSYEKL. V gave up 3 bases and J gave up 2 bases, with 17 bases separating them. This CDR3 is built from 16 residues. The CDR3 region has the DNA TGCGCCAGCAGCCAGGTTATTAGAGGGGGGGCCTACGAGCAGTACTTC. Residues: CASSQVIRGGAYEQYF.

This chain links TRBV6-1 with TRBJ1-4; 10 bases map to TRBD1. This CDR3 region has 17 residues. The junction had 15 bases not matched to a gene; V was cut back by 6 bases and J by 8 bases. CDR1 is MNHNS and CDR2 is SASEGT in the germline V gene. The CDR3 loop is CASSPGTGAARKEKLFF. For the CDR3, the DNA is TGTGCCAGCAGCCCCGGGACAGGGGCCGCCCGGAAGGAAAAACTGTTTTTT.

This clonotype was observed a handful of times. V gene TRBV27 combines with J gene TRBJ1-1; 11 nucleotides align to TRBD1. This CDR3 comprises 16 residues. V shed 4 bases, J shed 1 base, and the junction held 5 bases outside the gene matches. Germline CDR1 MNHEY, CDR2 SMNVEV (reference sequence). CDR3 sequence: CASSWIGQGANTEAFF. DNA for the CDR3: TGTGCCAGCAGTTGGATTGGACAGGGGGCGAACACTGAAGCTTTCTTT.